Listed here are 2 T cell receptor beta chains from one sample, sequenced in a study of blood T cell repertoires in COVID-19. Data came from immunoSEQ multiplex PCR; TCRdb stores just in-frame clones and leaves some out. The repertoire includes roughly 5,600 clones, around 85% of them detected once, and about an eighth sits in the top ten. Sequences were obtained from peripheral blood. The receptors stem from a human donor in a cohort sampled during active COVID-19.

The chain uses TRBV6-4 and TRBJ1-6; D not certain. The germline CDR1 and CDR2 sequences are MRHNA and SNTAGT. This CDR3 contains 10 residues. The V gene lost 4 bases and the J gene lost 13 bases, with 5 bases spanning the gap. This CDR3 reads CASSAVPLHF. The CDR3 DNA reads TGTGCCAGCAGTGCCGTCCCCCTCCACTTT.

The chain is built from TRBV6-2 or TRBV6-3 and TRBJ1-1, with D tentatively TRBD1 (5 bases). The germline V gene encodes CDR1 MNHEY and CDR2 SVGEGT. The CDR3 has 14 amino acids. Trimming took 2 bases from V and 1 from J, leaving 8 bases between them. CDR3 nucleotides: TGTGCCAGCAGTTACGGGGCGGAGAACACTGAAGCTTTCTTT. Translation gives CASSYGAENTEAFF.